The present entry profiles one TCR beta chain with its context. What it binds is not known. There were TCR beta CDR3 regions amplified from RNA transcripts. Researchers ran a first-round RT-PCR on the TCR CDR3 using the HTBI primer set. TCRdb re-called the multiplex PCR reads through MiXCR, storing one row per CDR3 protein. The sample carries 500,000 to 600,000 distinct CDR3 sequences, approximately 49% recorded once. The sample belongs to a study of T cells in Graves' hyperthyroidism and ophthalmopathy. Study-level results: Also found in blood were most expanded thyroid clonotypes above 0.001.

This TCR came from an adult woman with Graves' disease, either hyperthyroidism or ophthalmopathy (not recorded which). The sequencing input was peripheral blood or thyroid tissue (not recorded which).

CDR3 region: CASSKQGANEKLFF. CDR3 nucleotide sequence: TGTGCCAGCAGCAAACAGGGAGCGAATGAAAAACTGTTTTTT. V usage is TRBV2 and J usage is TRBJ1-4; D is perhaps TRBD1 (6 bases). The CDR3 runs to 14 residues. V was cut by 6 bases and J by 5 bases, with 13 bases left in between. CDR1 is SNHLY, CDR2 FYNNEI, per germline.